This T cell receptor (beta chain) is from a study of CD8 T cells in ankylosing spondylitis. Study-wide results and caveats: Relatively rare in peripheral blood, disease-linked clones were also CD8+.

This clonotype was counted between two and nine times. Its target is unknown. Quantitative 5'-RACE with molecular barcodes was used to make the TCR beta libraries. MiXCR, run by TCRdb on the 5' RACE reads, gives a single entry per CDR3 protein. The table shows 310,000 or so distinct CDR3 sequences, with roughly 20% occurring only once. The CDR3 has 15 amino acids. Trimming pared 6 bases from V and 3 bases from J, leaving 16 bases between. The gene calls are TRBV12-3 or TRBV12-4 and TRBJ2-3, with D possibly being TRBD1 (6 bases). The TCR comes from a male donor with ankylosing spondylitis or in good health (not recorded which). The sequenced material came from blood, either unsorted or a sorted T cell fraction (not recorded which). This chain's CDR3 is CASRPRRGETDTQYF. DNA for the CDR3: TGTGCCAGCAGGCCCCGCAGGGGAGAAACAGATACGCAGTATTTT.